Listed below are T cell receptor beta chains from one sample, sequenced in a study of T cells in localized non-small cell lung cancer. Repertoires were generated with immunoSEQ multiplex PCR, while TCRdb's copy carries only in-frame clones and drops some. In the table there are tens of thousands of clones, about 83% of which are singletons. The sample consisted of peripheral blood, taken before any cancer treatment. These receptors were collected from a man aged 35-69 years with stage I lung adenocarcinoma. Both conserved end residues are part of each CDR3. D genes are given only for firm matches. Rows give clone size only sometimes, using once, few, many, or a class for an expanded clone.

V gene	clone size	D gene	J gene	CDR3 protein	CDR3 DNA
TRBV18	-	-	TRBJ1-2	CASSPRGGDGYTF	TGTGCCAGCTCACCAAGGGGAGGGGATGGCTACACCTTC
TRBV30	-	-	TRBJ2-3	CACGLPDTQYF	TGTGCCTGTGGACTTCCAGATACGCAGTATTTT
TRBV10-1	-	TRBD2	TRBJ2-5	CASSESRAGAETQYF	TGCGCCAGCAGTGAGTCGAGAGCGGGAGCAGAGACCCAGTACTTC
TRBV7-2	-	TRBD1	TRBJ2-5	CASSQDRAQETQYF	TGTGCCAGCAGCCAAGACAGGGCTCAAGAGACCCAGTACTTC
TRBV15	-	TRBD1	TRBJ2-2	CATRVDRGFTGELFF	TGTGCCACCAGAGTTGACAGGGGATTTACCGGGGAGCTGTTTTTT
TRBV7-9	-	TRBD1	TRBJ1-3	CASSLGTGVGNTIYF	TGTGCCAGCAGCCTCGGGACAGGGGTTGGAAACACCATATATTTT
TRBV6-5	-	-	TRBJ2-7	CASSYTGAINEQYF	TGTGCCAGCAGTTACACGGGGGCTATCAACGAGCAGTACTTC
TRBV15	-	TRBD1	TRBJ2-7	CATSRKGTENYEQYF	TGTGCCACCAGCAGGAAAGGGACAGAGAACTACGAGCAGTACTTC
TRBV4-1	-	-	TRBJ2-5	CASSQEGSRQETQYF	TGCGCCAGCAGCCAAGAAGGTAGCAGGCAGGAGACCCAGTACTTC
TRBV10-3	-	TRBD1	TRBJ2-7	CAISGTGTGSYEQYF	TGTGCCATCAGTGGGACCGGGACAGGCTCCTACGAGCAGTACTTC
TRBV7-9	-	TRBD1	TRBJ2-1	CASSLGQGGYNEQFF	TGTGCCAGCAGCTTAGGACAGGGGGGATACAATGAGCAGTTCTTC
TRBV19	few	-	TRBJ1-5	CATEVSPYSNQPQHF	TGTGCCACCGAGGTCTCCCCTTATAGCAATCAGCCCCAGCATTTT
TRBV5-6	few	-	TRBJ1-2	CASSSQGRYDYTF	TGTGCCAGCAGCTCGCAGGGCAGGTACGACTACACCTTC
TRBV7-9	-	-	TRBJ1-4	CASSLGTVATNEKLFF	TGTGCCAGCAGCTTAGGGACGGTTGCAACTAATGAAAAACTGTTTTTT
TRBV30	-	TRBD1	TRBJ1-5	CAWSVKGAKQPQHF	TGTGCCTGGAGTGTTAAGGGGGCCAAGCAGCCCCAGCATTTT
TRBV6-6	-	-	TRBJ1-6	CASSHELQPLHF	TGTGCCAGCAGTCACGAGCTTCAGCCCCTCCACTTT
TRBV9	-	-	TRBJ2-7	CASSVGTGAVDEQYF	TGTGCCAGCAGCGTAGGGACCGGGGCGGTAGACGAGCAGTACTTC
TRBV4-1	-	-	TRBJ1-3	CASSQEAPSSGNTIYF	TGCGCCAGCAGCCAAGAAGCACCCAGCTCTGGAAACACCATATATTTT
TRBV2	-	TRBD1	TRBJ2-7	CASIPGTGTYEQYF	TGTGCCAGCATACCCGGGACAGGCACCTACGAGCAGTACTTC
TRBV7-9	-	TRBD2	TRBJ2-1	CASSISGSRYNEQFF	TGTGCCAGCAGCATTAGCGGGAGTCGATACAATGAGCAGTTCTTC
TRBV7-3	-	TRBD2	TRBJ2-1	CASRSERGMENEQFF	TGTGCCAGCAGATCGGAGCGGGGGATGGAAAATGAGCAGTTCTTC
TRBV9	-	-	TRBJ2-7	CASSVVGSQYEQYF	TGTGCCAGCAGCGTAGTCGGGAGTCAGTACGAGCAGTACTTC
TRBV4-3	-	TRBD2	TRBJ2-3	CASSQSGGDTDTQYF	TGCGCCAGCAGCCAATCGGGGGGGGACACAGATACGCAGTATTTT
TRBV2	-	-	TRBJ2-2	CASSEATSPGELFF	TGTGCCAGCAGTGAAGCTACCTCCCCCGGGGAGCTGTTTTTT
TRBV18	-	-	TRBJ2-3	CASSPNYGNTDTQYF	TGTGCCAGCTCACCAAACTACGGGAACACAGATACGCAGTATTTT
TRBV14	-	TRBD1	TRBJ1-4	CASSPTGTIGKLFF	TGTGCCAGCAGCCCGACAGGGACTATTGGAAAACTGTTTTTT
TRBV6-5	-	-	TRBJ1-2	CASSYGYGYTF	TGTGCCAGCAGTTACGGATATGGCTACACCTTC
TRBV6-1	-	-	TRBJ2-7	CASSESPRVGVNEQYF	TGTGCCAGCAGTGAATCACCCCGGGTGGGGGTTAACGAGCAGTACTTC
TRBV5-1	-	TRBD1	TRBJ2-3	CASRWFDRADTQYF	TGCGCCAGCCGATGGTTTGACAGGGCAGATACGCAGTATTTT
TRBV28	-	TRBD1	TRBJ1-3	CASGTASGNTIYF	TGTGCCAGCGGGACAGCCTCTGGAAACACCATATATTTT
TRBV11-3	once	-	TRBJ2-1	CASSLGGDEQFF	TGTGCCAGCAGCCTGGGGGGCGATGAGCAGTTCTTC
TRBV5-1	once	-	TRBJ2-7	CASSLEWSYEQYF	TGCGCCAGCAGCTTGGAATGGTCCTACGAGCAGTACTTC
TRBV14	once	TRBD2	TRBJ2-1	CASSQGLAGGFYNEQFF	TGTGCCAGCAGCCAAGGGCTAGCGGGGGGGTTCTACAATGAGCAGTTCTTC
TRBV10-2	-	TRBD2	TRBJ2-5	CASSPNRGGPMETQYF	TGCGCCAGCAGTCCTAACCGGGGGGGCCCTATGGAGACCCAGTACTTC
TRBV6-6	-	-	TRBJ1-1	CASRRFMNTEAFF	TGTGCCAGCAGGCGCTTCATGAACACTGAAGCTTTCTTT
TRBV2	-	-	TRBJ2-7	CASRGDYDEQYF	TGTGCCAGCAGGGGAGACTATGACGAGCAGTACTTC
TRBV4-3	-	TRBD2	TRBJ2-3	CASSLLAGTSGGAGITDTQYF	TGCGCCAGCAGCCTTCTAGCCGGGACTAGCGGGGGGGCAGGTATTACAGATACGCAGTATTTT
TRBV7-9	-	TRBD1	TRBJ1-5	CASSPQGNQPQHF	TGTGCCAGCAGCCCACAGGGGAATCAGCCCCAGCATTTT
TRBV19	-	-	TRBJ2-5	CASSIGWEQETQYF	TGTGCCAGTAGTATAGGGTGGGAGCAAGAGACCCAGTACTTC
TRBV30	-	-	TRBJ1-1	CAWSVNPARATEAFF	TGTGCCTGGAGTGTAAATCCTGCTCGTGCCACTGAAGCTTTCTTT
TRBV2	-	TRBD1	TRBJ1-6	CASRSGTATNSPLHF	TGTGCCAGCAGATCCGGGACAGCGACAAATTCACCCCTCCACTTT
TRBV27	once	TRBD2	TRBJ2-1	CASRLTSGAYNEQFF	TGTGCCAGCAGGCTGACTAGCGGGGCTTACAATGAGCAGTTCTTC
TRBV20-1	-	-	TRBJ2-2	CSARGTGELFF	TGCAGTGCGAGGGGGACCGGGGAGCTGTTTTTT
TRBV30	few	-	TRBJ1-6	CAWSSTRGSPLHF	TGTGCCTGGAGTTCCACCCGAGGCTCACCCCTCCACTTT
TRBV10-1	-	TRBD1	TRBJ1-3	CASSDRGHGNTIYF	TGCGCCAGCAGCGACAGGGGGCATGGAAACACCATATATTTT
TRBV2	-	-	TRBJ2-2	CASSPTRQGGGELFF	TGTGCCAGCAGCCCTACCCGACAGGGAGGCGGGGAGCTGTTTTTT
TRBV10-3	-	-	TRBJ2-7	CATGGQSSYEQYF	TGTGCCACGGGTGGACAGAGCTCCTACGAGCAGTACTTC
TRBV30	-	-	TRBJ2-7	CAWKRELEQYF	TGTGCCTGGAAACGGGAGCTCGAGCAGTACTTC
TRBV5-5	-	TRBD2	TRBJ2-5	CASSQAGSADQETQYF	TGTGCCAGCAGCCAAGCGGGGTCAGCGGACCAAGAGACCCAGTACTTC
TRBV19	-	-	TRBJ1-1	CASSIDLAGPEAFF	TGTGCCAGTAGTATAGATCTGGCAGGGCCTGAAGCTTTCTTT
TRBV7-8	-	TRBD2	TRBJ2-7	CASSLGTSGPYEQYF	TGTGCCAGCAGCTTAGGGACTAGCGGTCCCTACGAGCAGTACTTC
TRBV9	few	-	TRBJ1-1	CASSVVPENTEAFF	TGTGCCAGCAGCGTAGTGCCGGAGAACACTGAAGCTTTCTTT
TRBV30	-	-	TRBJ2-1	CAWSGGVSLIQFF	TGTGCCTGGAGTGGGGGGGTAAGCCTTATACAGTTCTTC
TRBV7-9	-	-	TRBJ2-1	CASSLARATRSYNEQFF	TGTGCCAGCAGCTTAGCGAGGGCTACCCGAAGCTACAATGAGCAGTTCTTC
TRBV7-8	-	-	TRBJ1-1	CASSPATNTEAFF	TGTGCCAGCAGCCCGGCGACCAACACTGAAGCTTTCTTT
TRBV7-2	-	-	TRBJ1-2	CASSSGLGYGYTF	TGTGCCAGCAGCTCAGGGCTTGGGTATGGCTACACCTTC
TRBV5-5	-	-	TRBJ2-6	CASSRAEASGANVLTF	TGTGCCAGCAGCCGAGCCGAGGCCTCTGGGGCCAACGTCCTGACTTTC
TRBV6-1	-	-	TRBJ1-1	CASRYREPHTEAFF	TGTGCCAGCAGATACAGGGAACCCCACACTGAAGCTTTCTTT
TRBV7-2	-	TRBD2	TRBJ2-1	CASSLDSGTSGSEQFF	TGTGCCAGCAGCTTAGACTCCGGGACTAGCGGGAGTGAGCAGTTCTTC
TRBV9	-	TRBD2	TRBJ2-1	CASSAVAGVVDEQFF	TGTGCCAGCAGCGCCGTAGCGGGAGTCGTTGATGAGCAGTTCTTC